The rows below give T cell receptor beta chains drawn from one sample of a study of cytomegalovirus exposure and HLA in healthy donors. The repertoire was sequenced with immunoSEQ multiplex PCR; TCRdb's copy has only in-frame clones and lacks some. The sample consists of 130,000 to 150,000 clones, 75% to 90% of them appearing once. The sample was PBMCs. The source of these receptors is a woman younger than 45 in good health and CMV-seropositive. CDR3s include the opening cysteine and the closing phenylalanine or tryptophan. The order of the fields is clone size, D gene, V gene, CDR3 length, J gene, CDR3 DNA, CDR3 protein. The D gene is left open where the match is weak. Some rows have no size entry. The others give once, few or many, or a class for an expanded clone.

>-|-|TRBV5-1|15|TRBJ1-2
TGCGCCAGCAGCCCCCACCCGGGTGTTAACTATGGCTACACCTTC
CASSPHPGVNYGYTF
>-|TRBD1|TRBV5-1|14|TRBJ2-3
TGCGCCAGCAGCCAGGGACAGGGGCCAGATACGCAGTATTTT
CASSQGQGPDTQYF
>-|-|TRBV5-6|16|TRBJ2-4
TGTGCCAGCAGCTATACTAGCAGATTAGCCAAAAACATTCAGTACTTC
CASSYTSRLAKNIQYF
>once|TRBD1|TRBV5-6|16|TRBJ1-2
TGTGCCAGCAGCTTTGGGTACAGGGGGGAAGTGAGCGGCTACACCTTC
CASSFGYRGEVSGYTF
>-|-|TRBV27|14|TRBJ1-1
TGTGCCAGCAGTTTAAAAACAGGGATGACTGAAGCTTTCTTT
CASSLKTGMTEAFF
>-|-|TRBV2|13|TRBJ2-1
TGTGCCAGCAAAGGGGGAAGGATCAATGAGCAGTTCTTC
CASKGGRINEQFF
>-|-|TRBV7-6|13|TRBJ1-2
TGTGCCAGCAGCTTGACGGGGGAGAATGGCTACACCTTC
CASSLTGENGYTF
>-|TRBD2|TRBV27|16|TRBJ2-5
TGTGCCAGCGTCACGGAGTGGGGGGGAATCCAAGAGACCCAGTACTTC
CASVTEWGGIQETQYF
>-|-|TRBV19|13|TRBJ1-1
TGTGCCAGTAGTATAGGCGTTGGTACTGAAGCTTTCTTT
CASSIGVGTEAFF
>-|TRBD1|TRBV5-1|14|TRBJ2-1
TGCGCCAGCAGACCCGGGACAGGTAACAATGAGCAGTTCTTC
CASRPGTGNNEQFF
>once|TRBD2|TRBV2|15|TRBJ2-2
TGTGCCAGCAAGACTAGCGGGAGCAACACCGGGGAGCTGTTTTTT
CASKTSGSNTGELFF
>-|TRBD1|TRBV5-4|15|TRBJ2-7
TGTGCCAGCAGCCTAGGGGACAGGGGGGCCTACGAGCAGTACTTC
CASSLGDRGAYEQYF
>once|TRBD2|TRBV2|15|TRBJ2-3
TGTGCCAGCAGTTCGCCCAGCGGGGGACCAGATACGCAGTATTTT
CASSSPSGGPDTQYF
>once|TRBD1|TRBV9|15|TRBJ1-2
TGTGCCAGCAGCCTTGGGACAGGGGCTAACTATGGCTACACCTTC
CASSLGTGANYGYTF
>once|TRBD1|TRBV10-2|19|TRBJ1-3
TGCGCCAGCAGTGCCTACCGGGACAGGGGGCGTTTCTCTGGAAACACCATATATTTT
CASSAYRDRGRFSGNTIYF
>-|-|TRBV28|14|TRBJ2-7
TGTGCCAGCAGTTTAGCGGGGGCCCACTACGAGCAGTACTTC
CASSLAGAHYEQYF
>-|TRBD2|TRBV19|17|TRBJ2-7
TGTGCCAGTAGTCTCCGGGGGGGGACGGCTAACTCCTACGAGCAGTACTTC
CASSLRGGTANSYEQYF
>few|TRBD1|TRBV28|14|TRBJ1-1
TGTGCCAGCAGTTCGGACAGGGAGAACACTGAAGCTTTCTTT
CASSSDRENTEAFF
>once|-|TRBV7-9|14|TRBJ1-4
TGTGCCAGCAGCTTATTAGGAGGGAACGAAAAACTGTTTTTT
CASSLLGGNEKLFF
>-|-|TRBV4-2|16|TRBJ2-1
TGTGCCAGCAGCCAAGTAGCGGCCCCCTACCCTTTTGCGCAGTTCTTC
CASSQVAAPYPFAQFF
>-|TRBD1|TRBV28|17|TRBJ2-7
TGTGCCAGCAGTTTATTCTCCAGGGGGCAATGGTCCTACGAGCAGTACTTC
CASSLFSRGQWSYEQYF
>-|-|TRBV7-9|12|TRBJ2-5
TGTGCCAGCAGCTTAGGCCCAGGCTCCCAGTACTTC
CASSLGPGSQYF
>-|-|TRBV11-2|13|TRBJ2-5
TGTGCCAGCAGCTTAGTCCTCCAAGAGACCCAGTACTTC
CASSLVLQETQYF
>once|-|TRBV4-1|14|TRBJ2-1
TGCGCCAGCAGCCAACGCCCTCTAGTATGGGAGCAGTTCTTC
CASSQRPLVWEQFF
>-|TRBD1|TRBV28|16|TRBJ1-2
TGTGCCAGCAGCCTGCCCGGGACAGGGCGAAACTATGGCTACACCTTC
CASSLPGTGRNYGYTF
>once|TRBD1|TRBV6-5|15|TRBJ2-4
TGTGCCAGCAGCCCCGACGCAGGGGGCAAAAACATTCAGTACTTC
CASSPDAGGKNIQYF
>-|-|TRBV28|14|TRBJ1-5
TGTGCCAGCAGTTGGAGGGGTAGCAATCAGCCCCAGCATTTT
CASSWRGSNQPQHF